This entry concerns a single T cell receptor beta chain. Assignment of participants to cohorts was predicated upon participant-reported clinical history. All exposed participants met a person with COVID-19 within 2 weeks before entering the study. Repertoires were generated with immunoSEQ multiplex PCR, while TCRdb's copy carries only in-frame clones and drops some. The sample records a few hundred thousand clones, about 90% being singletons. This CDR3 contains 12 residues. The V end lost 4 bases, the J end lost 4 bases, and 8 bases lay between the germline ends. The germline CDR1 and CDR2 sequences are MDHEN and SYDVKM. This sample was taken from a study of blood T cell repertoires in COVID-19. Whole-study context: From the United States, Italy and Spain came samples of acute and convalescent COVID-19. T cells, B-cell-depleted T cells, or PBMCs supplied cDNA or gDNA.

The J gene is TRBJ2-7, the V gene TRBV28, with D hard to call. The sequencing input was PBMCs or T cells enriched from blood (not recorded which). The clonotype was recovered from a woman between 50 and 59 years old who had been exposed to COVID-19. The CDR3 nucleotides read TGTGCCAGCAGTTACTCCCAATACGAGCAGTACTTC. Translated, it gives CASSYSQYEQYF. Combining the CDR3 with reference TRBV28 and TRBJ2-7 gives the whole variable domain DVKVTQSSRYLVKRTGEKVFLECVQDMDHENMFWYRQDPGLGLRLIYFSYDVKMKEKGDIPEGYSVSREKKERFSLILESASTNQTSMYLCASSYSQYEQYFGPGTRLTVT.